A single sample is the source of the 14 T cell receptor beta chains below, sequenced in a study of T-cell reconstitution after alpha-beta-depleted transplantation in children. Unique molecular identifiers were incorporated when the TCRbeta library was constructed. TCRdb independently ran MiXCR on the PCR reads; one entry per CDR3 protein. The sample includes around 700,000 distinct CDR3 sequences, around 13% of them seen just once. The specimen comprised PBMCs, sampled before TCRalphabeta/CD19-depleted stem cell transplant. The receptors were gathered from a girl aged 2 to 9 with congenital amegakaryocytic thrombocytopenia, due to receive a stem cell transplant.

This clonotype showed up many times. The rearrangement joins TRBV7-9 to TRBJ2-5; no firm D call. There are 14 residues in the CDR3. In germline, CDR1 is SEHNR, CDR2 FQNEAQ (reference sequence). Trimming took off 1 base at V and 3 bases at J, with 9 bases between the two ends. CDR3 sequence: CASSLGLAKETQYF. CDR3 nucleotides: TGTGCCAGCAGCTTAGGTCTTGCTAAAGAGACCCAGTACTTC. Filled out from reference TRBV7-9 and TRBJ2-5, the complete variable domain reads DTGVSQNPRHKITKRGQNVTFRCDPISEHNRLYWYRQTLGQGPEFLTYFQNEAQLEKSRLLSDRFSAERPKGSFSTLEIQRTEQGDSAMYLCASSLGLAKETQYFGPGTRLLVL.

A word on this clonotype: Because the CDR3 is missing its conserved closing phenylalanine or tryptophan, this is likely a read error. The gene calls are TRBV7-6 and TRBJ2-1, with a weak D call TRBD1 (6 bases). Germline V gives CDR1 SGHVS, CDR2 FNYEAQ. Between the trimmed V and J ends, which lost 3 bases and 5 bases, there was a span of 17 bases. This CDR3 comprises 16 residues. The CDR3 spells CASSFAIGTTNNEQFL. The DNA for the CDR3 is TGTGCCAGCAGCTTTGCCATCGGGACAACTAACAATGAGCAGTTCCTC.

This clonotype was observed a handful of times. The rearrangement joins TRBV5-1 to TRBJ2-7; 10 bases fit TRBD2. With 1 base clipped from V and 5 bases from J, the junction kept 6 bases outside the gene matches. CDR1 is SGHRS, CDR2 YFSETQ, per germline. The CDR3 runs 15 residues. This chain's CDR3 is CASSLYSSGRNEQYF. The CDR3 nucleotides are TGCGCCAGCAGCTTGTATAGTAGCGGGAGGAACGAGCAGTACTTC.

This clonotype has more than one count but fewer than ten. The V gene is TRBV21-1, the J gene TRBJ2-1; the table gives TRBD2 as D, unverified against the DNA. TRBV21-1 is designated a pseudogene. CDR3 length equals 17 residues. The CDR3: CASSKAGGRENVTEQFF. The CDR3 nucleotides are TGTGCCAGCAGCAAAGCTGGTGGGCGGGAGAACGTAACGGAGCAGTTCTTC.

This clonotype has a count of ten or more. This chain links TRBV29-1 with TRBJ1-2; the D gene is possibly TRBD1 (6 bases). The CDR3 has 11 residues. Per the germline V gene, CDR1 is SQVTM and CDR2 is ANQGSEA. Deletions cut 2 bases from V and 7 bases from J, with 8 bases between. The CDR3 loop reads CSVELGGGYTF. CDR3 nucleotide sequence: TGCAGCGTTGAATTAGGGGGTGGCTACACCTTC.

At least ten counts were recorded for this clonotype. The CDR3 spells CSAPTSVNNNEQFF. Here the CDR3 DNA reads TGCAGTGCCCCCACTAGCGTAAATAACAATGAGCAGTTCTTC. The gene calls are TRBV20-1 and TRBJ2-1; the match to TRBD2 covers 7 bases. Germline V gene data show CDR1 as DFQATT and CDR2 as SNEGSKA (reference sequence). The CDR3 consists of 14 residues. The J segment lost 5 bases and the V segment lost 6 bases, leaving 10 bases of the junction unmatched.

Comment on this clonotype: With a much larger clone just one base away, this may be a read error. This chain links TRBV12-3 or TRBV12-4 with TRBJ2-1; 12 nucleotides agree with TRBD2. The CDR3 has 14 residues. The DNA for the CDR3 is TGTGCCAGCAGGACGACTAGCGGGAGCAATAAGCAGTTCTTC. Residues: CASRTTSGSNKQFF.

This clonotype was seen at least ten times. This chain connects TRBV12-3 or TRBV12-4 to TRBJ2-1; 7 nucleotides align to TRBD2. The CDR3 totals 14 residues. Trimming removed 5 bases from V and 8 bases from J; junction bases left unmatched: 9. DNA for the CDR3: TGTGCCAGCAGTGCCGGGACTATCGGCCATGAGCAGTTCTTC. Protein sequence: CASSAGTIGHEQFF.

The chain uses TRBV29-1 and TRBJ2-3, with TRBD1 identical over 9 bases. The V and J ends lost 6 bases and 5 bases, in that order; junction bases with no gene match: 6. CDR3 length: 13 residues. Germline CDR1 and CDR2: SQVTM and ANQGSEA. The CDR3 bases are TGCAGCGTCCCGGGACAGGGAGGAGATACGCAGTATTTT. It yields the protein CSVPGQGGDTQYF.

The genes are TRBV14 and TRBJ2-1; 16 bases align to TRBD2. J was trimmed by 7 bases and V by 2 bases; bases with no gene match: 2. Germline CDR1 and CDR2: SGHDN and FVKESK. CDR3 size: 16 residues. The CDR3 region is CASSQLGLAGGNEQFF. The CDR3 DNA follows: TGTGCCAGCAGCCAACTGGGACTAGCGGGAGGGAATGAGCAGTTCTTC.

This clonotype was seen ten or more times. The gene calls are TRBV10-3 and TRBJ1-1, with D unclear. The CDR3 sequence is 15 residues long. Germline values: CDR1 ENHRY, CDR2 SYGVKD. V lost 1 base to trimming and J lost 0 bases, with 9 bases between them. CDR3 region: CAISEYGSLNTEAFF. CDR3 nucleotide sequence: TGTGCCATCAGTGAGTACGGCAGCCTGAACACTGAAGCTTTCTTT.

This clonotype has a handful of counts. The chain uses TRBV30 and TRBJ1-2, with D unclear. Germline lookup yields CDR1 GTSNPN and CDR2 SVGIG (reference sequence). With 0 bases removed from V and 8 bases from J, the gap between germline ends came to 10 bases. This CDR3 has 12 residues. The CDR3 DNA reads TGTGCCTGGAGTGTGGGCCCGCCCGGCTACACCTTC. The encoded protein is CAWSVGPPGYTF.

In this sample, this clonotype turned up a few times. The CDR3 nucleotides read TGTGCCAGCAGGCGAAGGGGACTAGCGGGAGTGTCCTTATACGAGCAGTACTTC. This sequence encodes CASRRRGLAGVSLYEQYF. The V and J genes are TRBV27 and TRBJ2-7; 14 bases match TRBD2. Germline V gene data show CDR1 as MNHEY and CDR2 as SMNVEV (reference sequence). V was clipped by 6 bases and J by 4 bases; unmatched bases: 14. This CDR3 is 18 amino acids long.

The table lists this clonotype with a few counts. The chain carries TRBV20-1 and TRBJ2-7, with 7 bases that match TRBD1. This CDR3 spans 14 amino acids. The V segment lost 0 bases and the J segment 3 bases; nucleotides outside the gene matches: 5. Per germline, CDR1 DFQATT and CDR2 SNEGSKA (reference sequence). For the CDR3, the DNA is TGCAGTGCTAGAGAACAGGGGCTTTTCTACGAGCAGTACTTC. This sequence encodes CSAREQGLFYEQYF.